These 27 T cell receptor beta chains were sequenced from one sample in a study of beta chain features in type 1 diabetes. Overall study results and limits: Among patients with Type 1 diabetes, TCRB CDR3s were moderately but significantly shorter in every one of the four CD4+ subsets.

These receptors' antigens are unknown. Every isolated RNA sample was fully reverse transcribed, so sequencing captured expressed TCRB transcripts. Data came from immunoSEQ multiplex PCR; TCRdb stores just in-frame clones and leaves some out. The sample lists some 350,000 clones, over 8.5% occurring once. Input material: central memory CD4+ T cells from blood. These receptors were taken from a young man with type 1 diabetes.

This clone was recorded many times. The J gene is TRBJ2-3, the V gene TRBV9; 9 bases align to TRBD2. This CDR3 is 16 amino acids long. With V trimmed by 0 bases and J by 5 bases, 7 bases remained unmatched. Germline loops: CDR1 SGDLS, CDR2 YYNGEE. CDR3 amino acids: CASSVEGTSMKDTQYF. The CDR3, as DNA: TGTGCCAGCAGCGTAGAGGGGACTAGCATGAAAGATACGCAGTATTTT. Filled out from reference TRBV9 and TRBJ2-3, the complete variable domain reads DSGVTQTPKHLITATGQRVTLRCSPRSGDLSVYWYQQSLDQGLQFLIQYYNGEERAKGNILERFSAQQFPDLHSELNLSSLELGDSALYFCASSVEGTSMKDTQYFGPGTRLTVL.

The chain recombines TRBV7-3 with TRBJ2-7; D unresolved. This CDR3 region has 14 residues. Germline V gives CDR1 SGHTA, CDR2 FQGTGA. V was pared by 5 bases and J by 0 bases, with 11 bases between. DNA of the CDR3: TGTGCCAGCAGCCCGGGCCCTAGCTCCTACGAGCAGTACTTC. Protein product: CASSPGPSSYEQYF. Full variable domain (missing parts from reference TRBV7-3 and TRBJ2-7): GAGVSQTPSNKVTEKGKYVELRCDPISGHTALYWYRQSLGQGPEFLIYFQGTGAADDSGLPNDRFFAVRPEGSVSTLKIQRTERGDSAVYLCASSPGPSSYEQYFGPGTRLTVT.

This clone was seen at least ten times. The rearrangement joins TRBV7-9 to TRBJ1-4, with TRBD1 identical over 8 bases. Per germline, CDR1 SEHNR and CDR2 FQNEAQ (reference sequence). The ends lost 1 base at V and 8 bases at J; junction bases unmatched: 6. This CDR3 has 15 amino acids. In nucleotides, the CDR3 is TGTGCCAGCAGCTTAGGGACAGGGATGCAGGAAAAACTGTTTTTT. Translated, it gives CASSLGTGMQEKLFF. The full variable domain, rest sourced from reference TRBV7-9 and TRBJ1-4, is DTGVSQNPRHKITKRGQNVTFRCDPISEHNRLYWYRQTLGQGPEFLTYFQNEAQLEKSRLLSDRFSAERPKGSFSTLEIQRTEQGDSAMYLCASSLGTGMQEKLFFGSGTQLSVL.

The rearrangement uses TRBV11-3 and TRBJ2-7, with a tentative D call TRBD1 (6 bases). Germline CDR1 and CDR2: SGHNT and YENEEA. V was pared by 3 bases and J by 4 bases, with 13 bases between. The CDR3 loop spans 14 amino acids. Written as DNA, the CDR3 is TGTGCCAGCAGCTTGCGCACAGGGATGTACGAGCAGTACTTC. Its protein is CASSLRTGMYEQYF.

In this sample, this clone turned up a few times. The CDR3 here is CAWSKGVGNEKLFF. The CDR3, as DNA: TGTGCCTGGAGTAAAGGGGTGGGGAATGAAAAACTGTTTTTT. The chain employs TRBV30 and TRBJ1-4; a weak D match, TRBD1 (5 bases). The V and J ends lost 2 bases and 5 bases respectively, with 12 bases between them. The CDR3 is 14 residues long. CDR1 and CDR2 (germline): GTSNPN, SVGIG (reference sequence). Combining the CDR3 with reference TRBV30 and TRBJ1-4 gives the whole variable domain SQTIHQWPATLVQPVGSPLSLECTVEGTSNPNLYWYRQAAGRGLQLLFYSVGIGQISSEVPQNLSASRPQDRQFILSSKKLLLSDSGFYLCAWSKGVGNEKLFFGSGTQLSVL.

This clone occurred a few times. The chain carries TRBV5-6 and TRBJ2-3; D may be TRBD2 (6 bases). The CDR3 spans 15 residues. Between the trimmed V and J ends, which lost 1 base and 4 bases, there was a span of 13 bases. Germline lookup yields CDR1 SGHDT and CDR2 YYEEEE. The CDR3: CASSLQGGTPDTQYF. The DNA for the CDR3 is TGTGCCAGCAGCTTGCAAGGCGGGACCCCAGATACGCAGTATTTT.

This clone has more than one count but fewer than ten. CDR3 in DNA: TGTGCCTGGACGGGTAGTCGTGAGACCCAGTACTTC. It codes for CAWTGSRETQYF. The chain recombines TRBV30 with TRBJ2-5, with unresolved D. The CDR3 spans 12 residues. CDR1 and CDR2 from the germline V gene are GTSNPN and SVGIG (reference sequence). Trimming shortened V by 4 bases and J by 5 bases, and 11 bases separated the two germline ends.

V gene TRBV11-2 combines with J gene TRBJ1-4, with 8 bases that match TRBD1. Germline lookup yields CDR1 SGHAT and CDR2 FQNNGV. After removal of 8 bases from V and 5 bases from J, the junction contained 10 bases not matched to a gene. This CDR3 has 15 amino acids. The CDR3 loop is CASVSSTGANEKLFF. The CDR3 DNA reads TGTGCCAGCGTATCGTCGACAGGGGCCAATGAAAAACTGTTTTTT.

The gene calls are TRBV6-4 and TRBJ2-2; 10 bases map to TRBD1. V lost 0 bases, J lost 5 bases, and 6 bases stayed unmatched. CDR1 is MRHNA, CDR2 SNTAGT, per germline. This CDR3 is 17 amino acids long. The CDR3 loop reads CASSDSQGTGETGELFF. The CDR3 DNA follows: TGTGCCAGCAGTGACTCACAAGGGACAGGGGAAACCGGGGAGCTGTTTTTT.

The chain has TRBV7-9 and TRBJ2-3; weak D call: TRBD2 (5 bases). Trimming stripped 2 bases from V and 0 bases from J, with 9 bases between. The CDR3 consists of 15 residues. The V gene's germline CDR1 is SEHNR and CDR2 FQNEAQ (reference sequence). The CDR3 sequence: CASSLMAGSTDTQYF. CDR3 DNA: TGTGCCAGCAGCTTAATGGCGGGTAGCACAGATACGCAGTATTTT.

This clone was counted many times. The chain couples TRBV7-3 to TRBJ2-5; D uncertain. The CDR3 runs to 13 residues. Deletions cut 6 bases from V and 5 bases from J, with 13 bases between. Germline CDR1 SGHTA, CDR2 FQGTGA. The CDR3 nucleotides are TGTGCCAGCAGTCCCTCGGGTCAGGAGACCCAGTACTTC. Encoded protein: CASSPSGQETQYF.

J is TRBJ2-7 and V is TRBV5-6, with D unclear. Germline CDR1 is SGHDT and CDR2 is YYEEEE. Trimming removed 2 bases at V and 13 bases at J, with 19 bases between. The CDR3 length is 13 residues. The CDR3 is CASSLEERTYLYF. CDR3 DNA: TGTGCCAGCAGCTTAGAGGAACGAACTTACTTATACTTC.

This clone has more than one count but fewer than ten. This chain connects TRBV7-2 to TRBJ2-3; TRBD2 matches 8 bases. Per the germline V gene, CDR1 is SGHTA and CDR2 is FQGNSA. The CDR3 length is 13 residues. V lost 8 bases to trimming and J lost 2 bases; unmatched junction nucleotides: 3. The CDR3 region is CASRTSPTDTQYF. The CDR3 DNA reads TGTGCCAGCCGGACTAGCCCCACAGATACGCAGTATTTT.

V usage is TRBV2 and J usage is TRBJ2-7; 9 nucleotides match TRBD1. After removal of 9 bases from V and 2 bases from J, the junction contained 8 bases not matched to a gene. Germline V gene lookup returns CDR1 SNHLY and CDR2 FYNNEI. The CDR3 is made up of 14 amino acids. The CDR3 sequence: CASTRDRETYEQYF. The CDR3 DNA follows: TGTGCCAGTACCCGGGACAGGGAGACCTACGAGCAGTACTTC.

In regard to this clone: At one of its ends the junction is not consistent with the germline gene, which may arise from a read error. The chain combines TRBV25-1 with TRBJ2-7; 8 nucleotides line up with TRBD1. The CDR3 totals 11 residues. CDR1 MGHDK and CDR2 SYGVNS come from the germline V gene. CDR3 in DNA: TGCCCCCGGACAGGGATCAACGAGCAGTACTTC. It yields the protein CPRTGINEQYF.

In its sample, this clone was seen a few times. Other DNA sequences in the same sample also yield this CDR3. The V gene is TRBV5-4, the J gene TRBJ2-2; D not resolved. The CDR3 extends over 11 amino acids. The V and J ends lost 2 bases and 8 bases respectively, with 4 bases between them. Germline V CDR1 and CDR2: SGHNT, YYREEE (reference sequence). DNA of the CDR3: TGTGCCAGCAGCTTAGAGGGGGAGCTGTTTTTT. Amino acid sequence: CASSLEGELFF.

The chain couples TRBV2 to TRBJ2-3, with TRBD1 identical over 12 bases. J lost 4 bases, V lost 10 bases, and 6 bases had no gene match. CDR1 and CDR2 (germline): SNHLY, FYNNEI. The CDR3 consists of 14 residues. This CDR3 reads CATRRDRGPDTQYF. The CDR3 region has the DNA TGTGCCACCCGGAGGGACAGGGGGCCAGATACGCAGTATTTT.

The chain employs TRBV6-5 and TRBJ2-2; D may be TRBD2 (7 bases). The germline CDR1 and CDR2 sequences are MNHEY and SVGAGI. Trimming took 9 bases from V and 6 from J, leaving 20 bases between them. The CDR3 is made up of 15 amino acids. The CDR3 coding sequence is TGTGCCAGTTTCAGGGGAGGGATAGGCGCCGGGGAGCTGTTTTTT. As protein: CASFRGGIGAGELFF.

This chain links TRBV18 with TRBJ1-2; 9 bases map to TRBD1. This CDR3 spans 19 amino acids. V gave up 2 bases and J gave up 2 bases; unmatched junction bases: 15. Per the germline V gene, CDR1 is KGHSH and CDR2 is LQKENI. The CDR3 nucleotides read TGTGCCAGCTCACCAACAGGGGGCGAGGGAATGTTCGACAACTATGGCTACACCTTC. It specifies CASSPTGGEGMFDNYGYTF.

This clone was seen more than once but under ten times. V usage is TRBV6-6 and J usage is TRBJ2-5; a weak D match, TRBD1 (6 bases). V lost 7 bases to trimming and J lost 4 bases, with 13 bases between them. The CDR3 spans 13 residues. Germline values: CDR1 MNHNY, CDR2 SVGAGI (reference sequence). The CDR3 nucleotides are TGTGCCAGCACCGAAACAGGGCCAGAGACCCAGTACTTC. This encodes CASTETGPETQYF.

A remark on this clone: Other nucleotide sequences from this sample produce the same CDR3. This chain joins TRBV28 and TRBJ1-5; tentatively, D is TRBD1 (6 bases). The CDR3 length is 14 residues. From germline, CDR1 is MDHEN and CDR2 SYDVKM. V was clipped by 2 bases and J by 2 bases, with 7 bases between them. CDR3 nucleotide sequence: TGTGCCAGCAGTTTACCAGGGGGCAATCAGCCCCAGCATTTT. Its protein product is CASSLPGGNQPQHF.

This clone was counted a few times. The chain links TRBV6-1 to TRBJ2-3; 9 bases match TRBD2. The V gene's germline CDR1 is MNHNS and CDR2 SASEGT. V lost 9 bases, J lost 0 bases, and 4 bases stayed unmatched. The CDR3 contains 14 residues. Here the CDR3 DNA reads TGTGCCAGTCAGACTAGCGGAAGCACAGATACGCAGTATTTT. This sequence encodes CASQTSGSTDTQYF.

This sequence joins TRBV19 and TRBJ1-1; D call uncertain. From germline, CDR1 is LNHDA and CDR2 SQIVND (reference sequence). The CDR3 covers 14 residues. Trimming stripped 6 bases from V and 2 bases from J, with 13 bases between. As DNA, the CDR3 is TGTGCCAGTAGGTCGATGCGGGAAAACACTGAAGCTTTCTTT. Protein sequence: CASRSMRENTEAFF.

A note on this clone: It may be a read error: a sequence one base away is much more abundant. Within the sample, other DNA sequences also encode this same CDR3. The chain couples TRBV19 to TRBJ2-2, with TRBD2 matching 13 bases. CDR1 and CDR2 from the germline V gene are LNHDA and SQIVND (reference sequence). This CDR3 is 16 amino acids long. The CDR3 sequence: CATKGTGTSGAGELFF. DNA of the CDR3: TGTGCCACGAAGGGTACCGGGACTAGCGGGGCCGGGGAGCTGTTTTTC.

In its sample, this clone was seen a few times. J is TRBJ2-5 and V is TRBV5-6; TRBD1 is a possible D gene (5 bases). The V gene lost 2 bases and the J gene lost 2 bases, with 7 bases spanning the gap. The CDR3 has 13 residues. Per germline, CDR1 SGHDT and CDR2 YYEEEE. CDR3 nucleotides: TGTGCCAGCAGCTTACAGGTTCAAGAGACCCAGTACTTC. This codes for CASSLQVQETQYF.

The V call is TRBV19, the J call TRBJ1-5; a weak D match, TRBD1 (5 bases). Trimming removed 0 bases from V and 7 bases from J, with 10 bases in between. The germline gives CDR1 LNHDA, CDR2 SQIVND (reference sequence). The CDR3 is made up of 14 amino acids. The CDR3 is CASSIDLRDQPQHF. The CDR3 bases are TGTGCCAGTAGTATAGATCTTCGGGACCAGCCCCAGCATTTT.

This clone was detected a few times. The chain couples TRBV7-2 to TRBJ1-1; 7 positions agree with TRBD1. With V trimmed by 3 bases and J by 11 bases, 6 bases remained unmatched. Germline V gives CDR1 SGHTA, CDR2 FQGNSA. There are 12 residues in the CDR3. The DNA of the CDR3 is TGTGCCAGCAGCTTCTATCCGGGACAGGCTTTCTTT. Its translation is CASSFYPGQAFF.